Presented here are 22 T cell receptor beta chains from one specimen sequenced in a study of blood T cells in healthy people across ages. For the second PCR, which ran for about 7 to 11 cycles, a sample-barcoded 5' primer and a J-beta primer mix were used. MiXCR was run by TCRdb on the 5' RACE reads, yielding one entry per CDR3 protein. In the table there are more than 500,000 distinct CDR3 sequences, 25% to 35% of which are singletons. A further study also used this sample, focusing on T cells of mothers and their children.

Sequences were obtained from blood. These receptors originate from a boy aged 2-15 years in good health.

The sample holds one count of this clonotype. The V gene is TRBV12-3 or TRBV12-4, the J gene TRBJ2-1; 8 bases align to TRBD1. V was pared by 5 bases and J by 4 bases, with 7 bases of the junction left unmatched. This CDR3 spans 15 amino acids. The DNA of the CDR3 is TGTGCCAGCAGTGGTCAGGGGGCCGGTTACAATGAGCAGTTCTTC. Translation gives CASSGQGAGYNEQFF.

The genes are TRBV19 and TRBJ2-5; a possible D gene is TRBD1 (6 bases). TRBJ2-7 explains the end of the DNA better; the J call may be wrong. The CDR3 extends over 13 amino acids. Germline V lookup: CDR1 LNHDA, CDR2 SQIVND (reference sequence). The CDR3 loop is CASSGGAGDEQYF. CDR3 sequence (DNA): TGTGCCAGTAGTGGGGGTGCAGGGGACGAGCAGTACTTC.

The V call is TRBV7-6, the J call TRBJ2-1, with D uncertain. In germline, CDR1 is SGHVS, CDR2 FNYEAQ. This CDR3 comprises 13 residues. V was pared by 1 base and J by 6 bases, with 7 bases between. CDR3 amino acids: CASSLVVVNEQFF. The CDR3 DNA follows: TGTGCCAGCAGCTTAGTTGTAGTCAATGAGCAGTTCTTC.

This clonotype occurred a few times. The rearrangement uses TRBV29-1 and TRBJ1-4; perhaps TRBD1 as D (6 bases). V was clipped by 4 bases and J by 4 bases, with 13 bases between them. In germline, CDR1 is SQVTM, CDR2 ANQGSEA. This CDR3 region has 14 residues. The CDR3 region has the DNA TGCAGCGTTGGGGCGGACAGCCATAATGAAAAACTGTTTTTT. This sequence encodes CSVGADSHNEKLFF. Looking up the rest from reference TRBV29-1 and TRBJ1-4 gives the full variable domain: SAVISQKPSRDICQRGTSLTIQCQVDSQVTMMFWYRQQPGQSLTLIATANQGSEATYESGFVIDKFPISRPNLTFSTLTVSNMSPEDSSIYLCSVGADSHNEKLFFGSGTQLSVL.

This chain connects TRBV12-3 or TRBV12-4 to TRBJ2-5; D might be TRBD2 (5 bases). The CDR3 spans 16 residues. V was trimmed by 5 bases and J by 4 bases, leaving 20 bases between them. The DNA for the CDR3 is TGTGCCAGCAGTAACCCGAGGGCGCTATCGAGAGAGACCCAGTACTTC. Its protein is CASSNPRALSRETQYF.

This clonotype has only one observation. This sequence joins TRBV14 and TRBJ1-5, with D tentatively TRBD1 (5 bases). Germline assignment: CDR1 SGHDN and CDR2 FVKESK. The CDR3 is made up of 10 amino acids. V lost 6 bases to trimming and J lost 8 bases, with 5 bases between them. CDR3 sequence (DNA): TGTGCCAGCAGGGGGGAGCCCCAGCATTTT. Residues: CASRGEPQHF.

The chain carries TRBV12-3 or TRBV12-4 and TRBJ1-5; possibly TRBD1 for D (5 bases). V was clipped by 6 bases and J by 3 bases, with 9 bases between them. The CDR3 is 13 residues long. The DNA for the CDR3 is TGTGCCAGCAGGAGACAGTCCAATCAGCCCCAGCATTTT. Translating gives CASRRQSNQPQHF.

The table lists this clonotype with a few counts. The chain is built from TRBV7-2 and TRBJ2-7; D unresolved. V was shortened by 5 bases and J by 2 bases, with 10 bases between the two germline ends. Germline-derived CDR1 and CDR2 are SGHTA and FQGNSA. The CDR3 has 13 amino acids. In nucleotides, the CDR3 is TGTGCCAGCAGCCCGAGCGCCGCCTACGAGCAGTACTTC. Translation: CASSPSAAYEQYF.

The rearrangement uses TRBV6-5 and TRBJ1-1, with D tentatively TRBD1 (5 bases). V was shortened by 0 bases and J by 2 bases, with 16 bases between the two germline ends. CDR3 size: 17 residues. Germline V gene sequence: CDR1 MNHEY, CDR2 SVGAGI. The CDR3 reads CASSYSGGRVINTEAFF. In nucleotides, the CDR3 is TGTGCCAGCAGTTACTCCGGGGGGAGAGTGATAAACACTGAAGCTTTCTTT.

CDR3 in amino acids: CASSQDSRVRHEQFF. In DNA, the CDR3 is TGCGCCAGCAGCCAAGACTCCAGGGTGAGGCATGAGCAGTTCTTC. This chain links TRBV4-3 with TRBJ2-1; possibly TRBD1 for D (5 bases). Per the germline V gene, CDR1 is LGHNA and CDR2 is YSLEER. CDR3 length: 15 residues. V dropped 0 bases and J dropped 8 bases, with 14 bases sitting between them.

This clonotype was observed a handful of times. The V and J genes are TRBV4-1 and TRBJ2-5, with D possibly being TRBD2 (6 bases). CDR1 and CDR2 from the germline V gene are MGHRA and YSYEKL. There are 15 residues in the CDR3. V was clipped by 0 bases and J by 1 base, with 9 bases between them. The CDR3 here is CASSQEVRGQETQYF. Written as DNA, the CDR3 is TGCGCCAGCAGCCAAGAGGTGCGGGGCCAAGAGACCCAGTACTTC.

The rearrangement links TRBV29-1 to TRBJ1-1, with 7 bases matching TRBD1. The V gene end was trimmed by 4 bases and the J gene end by 9 bases; junction bases not matched to a gene: 8. Germline-derived CDR1 and CDR2 are SQVTM and ANQGSEA. The CDR3 sequence is 12 residues long. This chain's CDR3 is CSVALLQGKAFF. The DNA for the CDR3 is TGCAGCGTTGCCTTATTACAGGGGAAAGCTTTCTTT.

V is TRBV20-1 and J is TRBJ2-7; TRBD2 matches at 10 bases. Germline values: CDR1 DFQATT, CDR2 SNEGSKA (reference sequence). The trim removed 5 bases at V and 7 bases at J, leaving 8 bases unmatched. This CDR3 is 13 amino acids long. The CDR3 DNA follows: TGCAGTGCTCCCCCTGCAGCGGGAGGGGAGCAGTACTTC. Translated, it gives CSAPPAAGGEQYF.

Ten or more counts support this clonotype. The chain has TRBV6-1 and TRBJ2-6; the match to TRBD1 covers 8 bases. Unmatched junction bases numbered 17, after V lost 7 bases and J lost 3 bases. Germline CDR1 and CDR2: MNHNS and SASEGT. The CDR3 spans 19 residues. The CDR3 nucleotides read TGTGCCAGCAACCCTCGGTTCTGGGACAGGACTCATGGGGCCAACGTCCTGACTTTC. Protein: CASNPRFWDRTHGANVLTF.

This clonotype has only a few counts. The V call is TRBV6-1, the J call TRBJ1-5; no firm D call. CDR1 and CDR2 (germline): MNHNS, SASEGT. This CDR3 has 15 residues. The V end lost 7 bases, the J end lost 1 base, and 14 bases lay between the germline ends. CDR3 residues: CASTRTWESNQPQHF. Written as DNA, the CDR3 is TGTGCCAGCACTCGGACGTGGGAGAGCAATCAGCCCCAGCATTTT.

This clonotype showed up just a few times. V gene TRBV27 combines with J gene TRBJ1-2; 8 bases agree with TRBD1. Germline V gene data show CDR1 as MNHEY and CDR2 as SMNVEV (reference sequence). V lost 5 bases, J lost 3 bases, and 11 bases stayed unmatched. This CDR3 contains 16 residues. CDR3: CASSQGQGPPHYGYTF. Written as DNA, the CDR3 is TGTGCCAGCAGTCAAGGACAGGGACCTCCTCACTATGGCTACACCTTC.

This clonotype occurred a few times. This chain joins TRBV7-2 and TRBJ2-7; D is possibly TRBD2 (7 bases). Between the trimmed V and J ends, which lost 0 bases and 7 bases, there was a span of 10 bases. Germline-derived CDR1 and CDR2 are SGHTA and FQGNSA. CDR3 length equals 13 residues. CDR3 in amino acids: CASSLAGGREQYF. The CDR3 DNA sequence: TGTGCCAGCAGCTTAGCGGGGGGGCGTGAGCAGTACTTC.

This chain connects TRBV7-9 to TRBJ1-1; TRBD1 might be the D (6 bases). Trimming stripped 4 bases from V and 4 bases from J, with 13 bases between. The CDR3 has 14 amino acids. Germline lookup yields CDR1 SEHNR and CDR2 FQNEAQ (reference sequence). The CDR3 region has the DNA TGTGCCAGCAGCTCCAGGGGCAAGGGCACTGAAGCTTTCTTT. Translated, it gives CASSSRGKGTEAFF. The full variable domain, completed using reference TRBV7-9 and TRBJ1-1, is DTGVSQNPRHKITKRGQNVTFRCDPISEHNRLYWYRQTLGQGPEFLTYFQNEAQLEKSRLLSDRFSAERPKGSFSTLEIQRTEQGDSAMYLCASSSRGKGTEAFFGQGTRLTVV.

V and J are TRBV6-5 and TRBJ1-2; no reliable D call. Germline lookup yields CDR1 MNHEY and CDR2 SVGAGI. This CDR3 region has 15 residues. V was pared by 0 bases and J by 5 bases, with 13 bases between. In nucleotides, the CDR3 is TGTGCCAGCAGTTACTCGATTTCCAGGCTTTATGGCTACACCTTC. Protein sequence: CASSYSISRLYGYTF.

This clonotype was observed a few times. This rearrangement joins TRBV5-1 to TRBJ1-2; D is possibly TRBD1 (5 bases). The CDR3 totals 16 residues. Trimming took off 4 bases at V and 6 bases at J, with 22 bases between the two ends. Germline assignment: CDR1 SGHRS and CDR2 YFSETQ. CDR3 coding DNA: TGCGCCAGCAGCCGGGGACCAACGATAGGGGCTCATGGCTACACCTTC. Translation: CASSRGPTIGAHGYTF.

This clonotype was observed a handful of times. The rearrangement joins TRBV5-8 to TRBJ1-4, with TRBD1 as a possible D gene (6 bases). Germline V CDR1 and CDR2: SGHTS, YDEGEE. The CDR3 has 15 amino acids. The V end lost 4 bases, the J end lost 3 bases, and 13 bases lay between the germline ends. CDR3 bases: TGTGCCAGCAGCCCGAGGACAGTCGCTAATGAAAAACTGTTTTTT. Translating gives CASSPRTVANEKLFF.

The V call is TRBV2, the J call TRBJ2-2; possibly TRBD1 for D (5 bases). V was shortened by 5 bases and J by 8 bases, with 12 bases between the two germline ends. The CDR3 totals 13 residues. CDR1 is SNHLY and CDR2 is FYNNEI in the germline V gene. CDR3 coding DNA: TGTGCCAGCAGTCAAGGGGCTTGGGGGGAGCTGTTTTTT. Translated: CASSQGAWGELFF. The complete variable domain, with remaining parts taken from reference TRBV2 and TRBJ2-2, reads EPEVTQTPSHQVTQMGQEVILRCVPISNHLYFYWYRQILGQKVEFLVSFYNNEISEKSEIFDDQFSVERPDGSNFTLKIRSTKLEDSAMYFCASSQGAWGELFFGEGSRLTVL.